Following are 28 T cell receptor beta chains from one sample sequenced in a study of T-cell reconstitution after alpha-beta-depleted transplantation in children. Unique molecular identifiers tagged the TCRbeta library. TCRdb called the PCR reads again in MiXCR, with one record for every CDR3 protein. The sample shows about 610,000 distinct CDR3 sequences, approximately 10% of them seen only once. The specimen was PBMCs from the stem cell graft donor, collected from the stem cell graft. All receptors come from a human donor who donated a stem cell graft to a child with acute myeloid leukemia.

This clonotype was observed a few times. The chain links TRBV3-1 to TRBJ1-5; possible D gene TRBD1, 6 bases. The V gene lost 6 bases and the J gene lost 7 bases, with 13 bases spanning the gap. This CDR3 is 13 amino acids long. Germline V gene data show CDR1 as LGHDT and CDR2 as YNNKEL (reference sequence). CDR3 DNA sequence: TGTGCCAGCAGGCAGGGGTCGGGACAGCCCCAGCATTTT. It yields the protein CASRQGSGQPQHF. The full variable domain, its missing parts supplied by reference TRBV3-1 and TRBJ1-5, is DTAVSQTPKYLVTQMGNDKSIKCEQNLGHDTMYWYKQDSKKFLKIMFSYNNKELIINETVPNRFSPKSPDKAHLNLHINSLELGDSAVYFCASRQGSGQPQHFGDGTRLSIL.

The chain has TRBV27 and TRBJ2-5, with D tentatively TRBD2 (6 bases). There are 15 residues in the CDR3. Germline-derived CDR1 and CDR2 are MNHEY and SMNVEV (reference sequence). The V end was cut by 7 bases, the J end by 7 bases, with 22 bases between. CDR3 in amino acids: CASKPAGASEGTQYF. In DNA, the CDR3 is TGTGCCAGCAAGCCGGCCGGGGCTAGCGAGGGGACCCAGTACTTC.

This clonotype was seen repeatedly, ten times or more. The chain couples TRBV20-1 to TRBJ2-1; 10 positions agree with TRBD2. Germline V lookup: CDR1 DFQATT, CDR2 SNEGSKA (reference sequence). The CDR3 spans 14 residues. V trimming: 5 bases; J trimming: 9 bases; junction bases outside the gene matches: 10. DNA for the CDR3: TGCAGTGCTGCGAGGAGCGGGAGGGATCTTGAGCAGTTCTTC. It is translated as CSAARSGRDLEQFF.

As for this clonotype: The junction differs from germline at one of its ends, possibly a read error. DNA for the CDR3: TGTACCAGCAGTAATAGACAGATAGCTCCAACTAATGAAAAACTGTTTTTT. It encodes CTSSNRQIAPTNEKLFF. The J gene is TRBJ1-4, the V gene TRBV2; maybe TRBD1 (5 bases). The germline CDR1 and CDR2 sequences are SNHLY and FYNNEI. The CDR3 extends over 17 amino acids.

The chain links TRBV20-1 to TRBJ2-5; no reliable D call. Between the trimmed V and J ends, which lost 6 bases and 2 bases, there was a span of 13 bases. In germline, CDR1 is DFQATT, CDR2 SNEGSKA (reference sequence). This CDR3 is built from 13 residues. CDR3 sequence reads: CSAPPTTQETQYF. CDR3 DNA sequence: TGCAGTGCCCCCCCAACTACTCAAGAGACCCAGTACTTC.

The chain recombines TRBV9 with TRBJ2-7; D call uncertain. The V and J ends lost 0 bases and 6 bases respectively, with 10 bases between them. This CDR3 contains 13 residues. Germline assignment: CDR1 SGDLS and CDR2 YYNGEE. The DNA of the CDR3 is TGTGCCAGCAGCGTAGTGTCTGCAGGCGAGCAGTACTTC. Translation gives CASSVVSAGEQYF.

The V gene is TRBV12-3 or TRBV12-4, the J gene TRBJ2-1; 7 nucleotides line up with TRBD2. V was clipped by 8 bases and J by 6 bases; unmatched bases: 7. The CDR3 has 13 amino acids. The CDR3 sequence is CASWGGVGNEQFF. Here the CDR3 DNA reads TGTGCCAGCTGGGGGGGGGTTGGCAATGAGCAGTTCTTC.

This clonotype appeared many times. The chain is built from TRBV12-3 or TRBV12-4 and TRBJ1-5; tentatively, D is TRBD1 (5 bases). With 6 bases removed from V and 3 bases from J, the gap between germline ends came to 15 bases. CDR3 length equals 15 residues. The CDR3: CASSRSGANNQPQHF. The CDR3 DNA follows: TGTGCCAGCAGCCGCTCCGGGGCCAACAATCAGCCCCAGCATTTT.

This clonotype was seen many times. The CDR3 coding sequence is TGCAGCGTCGGCTCCGGGACTAGGGGAAACAATGAGCAGTTCTTC. Protein: CSVGSGTRGNNEQFF. The rearrangement links TRBV29-1 to TRBJ2-1; 8 bases map to TRBD2. The CDR3 is 15 residues long. CDR1 SQVTM and CDR2 ANQGSEA come from the germline V gene. Trimming removed 6 bases from V and 5 bases from J; junction bases left unmatched: 12.

This clonotype was seen more than once but under ten times. The V gene is TRBV3-1, the J gene TRBJ1-1; D ambiguous. This CDR3 contains 15 residues. Trimming stripped 0 bases from V and 0 bases from J, with 8 bases between. CDR1 LGHDT and CDR2 YNNKEL come from the germline V gene (reference sequence). Here the CDR3 reads CASSQDGLMNTEAFF. DNA of the CDR3: TGTGCCAGCAGCCAAGACGGGCTCATGAACACTGAAGCTTTCTTT.

Note on this clonotype: A read error may account for a junction end that differs from germline. V usage is TRBV28 and J usage is TRBJ1-4; D remains unclear. Germline V gene data show CDR1 as MDHEN and CDR2 as SYDVKM. The CDR3 consists of 16 residues. CDR3 sequence (DNA): TGTGCCAGCAGTTTTGGGAGGAGAGCAACTAATGAAAAACTGATTTTT. Protein sequence: CASSFGRRATNEKLIF.

This clonotype was found many times. The chain uses TRBV10-3 and TRBJ2-1; TRBD2 agrees at 9 bases. J lost 10 bases, V lost 2 bases, and 9 bases had no gene match. Germline V gene data show CDR1 as ENHRY and CDR2 as SYGVKD. The CDR3 totals 15 residues. DNA of the CDR3: TGTGCCATCAGTGAGCCCAGCGGGAGGATCTGGGAGCAGTTCTTC. Translation gives CAISEPSGRIWEQFF.

CDR3 DNA sequence: TGCAGTGCGAGAACAGCCGTGACATACAATGAGCAGTTCTTC. The encoded protein is CSARTAVTYNEQFF. J is TRBJ2-1 and V is TRBV20-1; D remains ambiguous. CDR1 DFQATT and CDR2 SNEGSKA come from the germline V gene (reference sequence). The CDR3 is made up of 14 amino acids. V dropped 6 bases and J dropped 4 bases, with 16 bases sitting between them.

This clonotype appeared a few times. The chain recombines TRBV9 with TRBJ2-3, with TRBD2 matching over 8 bases. From germline, CDR1 is SGDLS and CDR2 YYNGEE. V lost 4 bases and J lost 1; bases outside the gene matches: 5. The CDR3 length is 15 residues. The CDR3 nucleotides are TGTGCCAGCAGCCTGGGGCGGGAGGGCACAGATACGCAGTATTTT. As protein: CASSLGREGTDTQYF.

The V gene is TRBV10-3, the J gene TRBJ1-1; 12 nucleotides line up with TRBD1. Germline V gives CDR1 ENHRY, CDR2 SYGVKD. Trimming cost V 4 bases and J 5 bases; bases outside gene matches: 8. This CDR3 region has 16 residues. The DNA for the CDR3 is TGTGCCATCAGTGGGGGACAGGGGGCCCGGGGAACTGAAGCTTTCTTT. Amino acids: CAISGGQGARGTEAFF.

The CDR3 protein is CAISFRRGLATSTDTQYF. The CDR3 coding sequence is TGTGCCATCAGTTTCCGCAGGGGCCTTGCCACTAGCACAGATACGCAGTATTTT. This rearrangement joins TRBV10-3 to TRBJ2-3; perhaps TRBD1 as D (6 bases). Germline V gene data show CDR1 as ENHRY and CDR2 as SYGVKD. The V end lost 5 bases, the J end lost 0 bases, and 21 bases lay between the germline ends. The CDR3 runs 18 residues.

The chain links TRBV30 to TRBJ1-3; unclear D gene. Between the trimmed V and J ends, which lost 2 bases and 3 bases, there was a span of 8 bases. CDR1 and CDR2 from the germline V gene are GTSNPN and SVGIG (reference sequence). The CDR3 runs 13 residues. For the CDR3, the DNA is TGTGCCTGGAGTATCGGGGTTGGAAACACCATATATTTT. This translates into CAWSIGVGNTIYF. The full variable domain, rest sourced from reference TRBV30 and TRBJ1-3, is SQTIHQWPATLVQPVGSPLSLECTVEGTSNPNLYWYRQAAGRGLQLLFYSVGIGQISSEVPQNLSASRPQDRQFILSSKKLLLSDSGFYLCAWSIGVGNTIYFGEGSWLTVV.

The rearrangement uses TRBV6-1 and TRBJ2-1, with 9 nucleotides matching TRBD2. J lost 2 bases, V lost 6 bases, and 14 bases had no gene match. The CDR3 runs to 18 residues. The germline CDR1 and CDR2 sequences are MNHNS and SASEGT. The CDR3 bases are TGTGCCAGCAGCCCTGGTAGGATAGCGGGAGACGCCTACAATGAGCAGTTCTTC. As protein: CASSPGRIAGDAYNEQFF.

This clonotype was recorded many times. The chain has TRBV27 and TRBJ2-7; D is unclear. The germline V and J ends were trimmed by 7 bases and 2 bases, with 15 bases remaining between them. Per the germline V gene, CDR1 is MNHEY and CDR2 is SMNVEV (reference sequence). This CDR3 contains 14 residues. The CDR3 DNA is TGTGCCAGCATTAACTATGGGCCTCCCTACGAGCAGTACTTC. Protein sequence: CASINYGPPYEQYF.

This clonotype has more than one count but fewer than ten. This sequence joins TRBV14 and TRBJ2-7, with 8 bases lining up with TRBD2. The junction had 6 bases not matched to a gene; V was cut back by 1 base and J by 1 base. Germline V gives CDR1 SGHDN, CDR2 FVKESK. The CDR3 is 16 residues long. This CDR3 reads CASSQVTGGLSYEQYF. The CDR3 nucleotides read TGTGCCAGCAGCCAAGTGACGGGGGGGTTGTCCTACGAGCAGTACTTC.

This clonotype has just a few counts. The chain couples TRBV9 to TRBJ2-3, with 7 nucleotides matching TRBD2. The CDR3 covers 14 residues. The V gene end was trimmed by 3 bases and the J gene end by 2 bases; junction bases not matched to a gene: 3. CDR1 is SGDLS, CDR2 YYNGEE, per germline. CDR3 loop: CASSERGFTDTQYF. The DNA for the CDR3 is TGTGCCAGCAGCGAGCGGGGATTCACAGATACGCAGTATTTT.

The rearrangement uses TRBV6-1 and TRBJ2-7; TRBD2 matches 9 bases. Trimming took 2 bases from V and 0 from J; bases not matched to a gene: 5. The CDR3 is 16 amino acids. CDR1 and CDR2 (germline): MNHNS, SASEGT. DNA for the CDR3: TGTGCCAGCAGTGAAACTAGCGGGCCGCCCTCCTACGAGCAGTACTTC. It specifies CASSETSGPPSYEQYF.

A single count supports this clonotype. The V gene is TRBV23-1, the J gene TRBJ2-5; D unclear. TRBV23-1 is annotated as an ORF whose role is uncertain. Trimming pared 2 bases from V and 4 bases from J, leaving 11 bases between. This CDR3 has 14 residues. Written as DNA, the CDR3 is TGCGCCAGCAGTCAACGTGCCCCCCGAGAGACCCAGTACTTC. It encodes CASSQRAPRETQYF.

This clonotype was counted only a few times. The chain is built from TRBV5-6 and TRBJ2-7, with TRBD2 as a possible D gene (5 bases). The CDR3 contains 12 residues. Trimming removed 7 bases from V and 3 bases from J, with 11 bases in between. Per the germline V gene, CDR1 is SGHDT and CDR2 is YYEEEE. The CDR3 loop is CASGGAYYEQYF. In DNA form, the CDR3 reads TGTGCCAGCGGAGGAGCGTACTACGAGCAGTACTTC.

The chain carries TRBV6-4 and TRBJ1-1; maybe TRBD1 (6 bases). The germline V gene has CDR1 MRHNA and CDR2 SNTAGT. The CDR3 is made up of 13 amino acids. The CDR3 sequence is CTIRPQGPTEAFF. The CDR3 DNA follows: TGTACCATCAGACCACAGGGACCCACTGAAGCTTTCTTT.

The chain uses TRBV11-2 and TRBJ2-3, with D possibly matching TRBD2 (5 bases). Looked up from germline, CDR1 is SGHAT and CDR2 is FQNNGV. V was pared by 6 bases and J by 0 bases, with 22 bases between. The CDR3 consists of 18 residues. DNA of the CDR3: TGTGCCAGCAGATCTAGGTGGGCGGGCGGCCCCAGCACAGATACGCAGTATTTT. Amino acid sequence: CASRSRWAGGPSTDTQYF.

V is TRBV7-8 and J is TRBJ1-6, with a weak D call TRBD1 (5 bases). This CDR3 spans 14 amino acids. Trimming removed 5 bases at V and 8 bases at J, with 13 bases between. Looked up from germline, CDR1 is SGHVS and CDR2 is FQNEAQ. The CDR3 here is CASSPDSTHSPLHF. Here the CDR3 DNA reads TGTGCCAGCAGCCCTGACAGTACGCATTCACCCCTCCACTTT.

The gene calls are TRBV6-1 and TRBJ1-5; 8 nucleotides align to TRBD1. After removal of 8 bases from V and 8 bases from J, the junction contained 8 bases not matched to a gene. The CDR3 extends over 13 amino acids. Germline CDR1 MNHNS, CDR2 SASEGT. CDR3 in amino acids: CASLGQGREPQHF. The CDR3 nucleotides read TGTGCCAGCCTCGGACAGGGTAGGGAGCCCCAGCATTTT.